The 26 T cell receptor beta chains in this list originate from one sample, sequenced in a study of identifying expanded T cells in peripheral blood. Sequenced by immunoSEQ multiplex PCR; TCRdb stores in-frame clones only, minus some. This table has roughly 56,000 clones, roughly four fifths appearing once. Sequencing was done on a sample of blood. The receptors stem from a person aged 18 to 75 in good health.

The chain uses TRBV12-5 and TRBJ2-1, with TRBD2 as a possible D gene (7 bases). The V gene lost 4 bases and the J gene lost 9 bases, with 13 bases spanning the gap. From germline, CDR1 is LGHNT and CDR2 FRNRAP. This CDR3 has 13 residues. The CDR3 DNA sequence: TGTGCTAGTGGTTCCCGGGGGGCGTTTGAGCAGTTCTTC. Translated, it gives CASGSRGAFEQFF.

The J gene is TRBJ2-3, the V gene TRBV5-6, with D tentatively TRBD2 (5 bases). V lost 3 bases and J 0 bases, leaving 5 bases between the germline ends. The V gene's germline CDR1 is SGHDT and CDR2 YYEEEE. CDR3 length equals 13 residues. The CDR3 nucleotides are TGTGCCAGCAGCTCGGGGAGCACAGATACGCAGTATTTT. Amino acids: CASSSGSTDTQYF.

CDR3 sequence: CASSMDEYNQPQHF. The CDR3 DNA sequence: TGTGCCAGTAGTATGGATGAATACAATCAGCCCCAGCATTTT. V gene TRBV19 combines with J gene TRBJ1-5, with D uncertain. V was cut by 3 bases and J by 3 bases, with 9 bases left in between. Germline lookup yields CDR1 LNHDA and CDR2 SQIVND (reference sequence). The CDR3 covers 14 residues. Drawing the rest from reference TRBV19 and TRBJ1-5, the complete variable domain is DGGITQSPKYLFRKEGQNVTLSCEQNLNHDAMYWYRQDPGQGLRLIYYSQIVNDFQKGDIAEGYSVSREKKESFPLTVTSAQKNPTAFYLCASSMDEYNQPQHFGDGTRLSIL.

The chain employs TRBV5-1 and TRBJ2-3; a possible D gene is TRBD2 (6 bases). V lost 4 bases and J lost 0, with 12 bases in between. CDR1 and CDR2 (germline): SGHRS, YFSETQ. The CDR3 is 15 amino acids. In DNA, the CDR3 is TGCGCCAGCAGCCAAGCTAGCGCGAGCACAGATACGCAGTATTTT. Translated: CASSQASASTDTQYF. Using reference TRBV5-1 and TRBJ2-3 for the parts outside the CDR3, the full variable domain is KAGVTQTPRYLIKTRGQQVTLSCSPISGHRSVSWYQQTPGQGLQFLFEYFSETQRNKGNFPGRFSGRQFSNSRSEMNVSTLELGDSALYLCASSQASASTDTQYFGPGTRLTVL.

The sample holds one count of this clone. The chain links TRBV7-9 to TRBJ1-5; D is uncertain. CDR1 is SEHNR, CDR2 FQNEAQ, per germline (reference sequence). V was cut by 1 base and J by 2 bases, with 9 bases left in between. CDR3 length: 15 amino acids. The CDR3 protein is CASSLESQGNQPQHF. CDR3 nucleotides: TGTGCCAGCAGCTTAGAGTCCCAGGGCAATCAGCCCCAGCATTTT.

This clone has just a few counts. The V and J genes are TRBV19 and TRBJ1-1, with D possibly TRBD1 on 5 matching bases. V shed 9 bases and J shed 4 bases, with 21 bases lying between them. CDR1 is LNHDA, CDR2 SQIVND, per germline (reference sequence). The CDR3 runs to 15 residues. The CDR3 protein is CASLGLQVRGTEAFF. The CDR3 bases are TGTGCCAGCCTAGGACTACAGGTCCGGGGCACTGAAGCTTTCTTT.

J is TRBJ1-1 and V is TRBV30; D is perhaps TRBD1 (5 bases). V shed 4 bases and J shed 3 bases, with 12 bases lying between them. The CDR3 is 13 residues long. The germline CDR1 and CDR2 sequences are GTSNPN and SVGIG (reference sequence). The DNA for the CDR3 is TGTGCCTGGAACGGGGCTGGGGACACTGAAGCTTTCTTT. Residues: CAWNGAGDTEAFF.

The rearrangement links TRBV7-9 to TRBJ2-6; D remains unclear. The length of the CDR3 is 16 residues. Trimming shortened V by 3 bases and J by 2 bases, and 11 bases separated the two germline ends. The V gene's germline CDR1 is SEHNR and CDR2 FQNEAQ (reference sequence). As DNA, the CDR3 is TGTGCCAGCAGCTTCCGAGTAGGAACTGGGGCCAACGTCCTGACTTTC. Protein product: CASSFRVGTGANVLTF.

The chain has TRBV30 and TRBJ2-3; the D gene is possibly TRBD1 (6 bases). Trimming pared 8 bases from V and 1 base from J, leaving 13 bases between. CDR3 length: 13 residues. Per the germline V gene, CDR1 is GTSNPN and CDR2 is SVGIG (reference sequence). CDR3 DNA: TGTGCCGGGGGACAAGGGGGCACAGATACGCAGTATTTT. The encoded protein is CAGGQGGTDTQYF.

This sequence joins TRBV23-1 and TRBJ2-7; no firm D call. TRBV23-1 is filed as an ORF, its function uncertain. The CDR3 runs to 17 residues. Deletions cut 0 bases from V and 1 base from J, with 16 bases between. CDR3 protein: CASSQSPRQVPSYEQYV. The CDR3 DNA follows: TGCGCCAGCAGTCAATCTCCACGGCAGGTCCCATCCTACGAGCAGTACGTC.

This chain links TRBV12-5 with TRBJ1-2, with D uncertain. Germline CDR1 LGHNT, CDR2 FRNRAP. Deletions cut 5 bases from V and 5 bases from J, with 12 bases between. There are 13 residues in the CDR3. CDR3 protein: CASGPPLRYGYTF. As DNA, the CDR3 is TGTGCTAGTGGTCCACCATTACGGTATGGCTACACCTTC.

This clone was detected once. V is TRBV6-1 and J is TRBJ2-2, with D tentatively TRBD1 (6 bases). The CDR3 is made up of 14 amino acids. Germline V lookup: CDR1 MNHNS, CDR2 SASEGT. The ends were cut back, 1 base at V and 6 bases at J, with 9 bases in the middle. The CDR3 sequence: CASSEVNRAGELFF. The CDR3 region has the DNA TGTGCCAGCAGTGAAGTAAACAGGGCCGGGGAGCTGTTTTTT.

The rearrangement links TRBV2 to TRBJ1-5, with D perhaps TRBD1 (5 bases). V lost 0 bases and J lost 4, with 13 bases in between. This CDR3 contains 16 residues. Germline lookup yields CDR1 SNHLY and CDR2 FYNNEI. As DNA, the CDR3 is TGTGCCAGCAGTGAAGCCGGGGGACGGGGAAATCAGCCCCAGCATTTT. Translating it yields CASSEAGGRGNQPQHF.

This clone has just one count. The rearrangement joins TRBV5-1 to TRBJ1-4, with a tentative D call TRBD1 (5 bases). V was shortened by 0 bases and J by 5 bases, with 14 bases between the two germline ends. The CDR3 is 16 residues long. CDR1 is SGHRS and CDR2 is YFSETQ in the germline V gene. The chain's CDR3 is CASSLETGLINEKLFF. The CDR3 DNA is TGCGCCAGCAGCTTGGAGACGGGGCTCATCAATGAAAAACTGTTTTTT.

V gene TRBV28 combines with J gene TRBJ1-2, with 7 nucleotides matching TRBD1. The length of the CDR3 is 14 residues. Germline CDR1 reads MDHEN; CDR2 reads SYDVKM. The trim removed 7 bases at V and 4 bases at J, leaving 9 bases unmatched. The CDR3 DNA reads as TGTGCCAGCACCCAGGGACAGCGCCTCTATGGCTACACCTTC. It is translated as CASTQGQRLYGYTF.

The rearrangement joins TRBV21-1 to TRBJ1-1; TRBD1 was called by the table and not checked on the DNA. TRBV21-1 is labeled a pseudogene. The CDR3 length is 15 residues. CDR3 bases: TGTGCCAGCAGCAAAGTGGGACAACTCAACACTGAAGCTTTCTTT. Protein: CASSKVGQLNTEAFF.

This clone has just a few counts. V usage is TRBV2 and J usage is TRBJ1-2; no reliable D call. The germline V gene has CDR1 SNHLY and CDR2 FYNNEI. The ends were cut back, 3 bases at V and 2 bases at J, with 10 bases in the middle. The CDR3 is 14 amino acids. CDR3 region: CASSDQARNYGYTF. The CDR3 coding sequence is TGTGCCAGCAGTGATCAGGCGAGAAACTATGGCTACACCTTC.

This chain connects TRBV30 to TRBJ1-3; 10 bases are a match to TRBD1. This CDR3 is 15 amino acids long. Trimming took 3 bases from V and 2 from J; bases not matched to a gene: 4. In germline, CDR1 is GTSNPN, CDR2 SVGIG (reference sequence). The CDR3, as DNA: TGTGCCTGGAGCCCCGGACAGGGGGCTGGAAACACCATATATTTT. Translating gives CAWSPGQGAGNTIYF.

The chain joins TRBV5-1 to TRBJ2-1, with D unclear. V was clipped by 0 bases and J by 10 bases, with 17 bases between them. CDR1 and CDR2 (germline): SGHRS, YFSETQ. CDR3 length: 15 amino acids. The CDR3 spells CASSLDMSVQREQFF. In nucleotides, the CDR3 is TGCGCCAGCAGCTTGGATATGTCAGTGCAAAGGGAGCAGTTCTTC.

The gene calls are TRBV9 and TRBJ2-6; no definite D call. Trimming stripped 2 bases from V and 3 bases from J, with 9 bases between. This CDR3 region has 15 residues. Germline V gene lookup returns CDR1 SGDLS and CDR2 YYNGEE. CDR3 sequence (DNA): TGTGCCAGCAGCGTCGGGTCTCTTGGGGCCAACGTCCTGACTTTC. It is translated as CASSVGSLGANVLTF.

The chain links TRBV5-1 to TRBJ1-4, with 9 nucleotides matching TRBD1. The CDR3 runs 15 residues. Germline lookup yields CDR1 SGHRS and CDR2 YFSETQ. With 1 base clipped from V and 8 bases from J, the junction kept 6 bases outside the gene matches. The CDR3 is CASSLSPDRGEKLFF. Here the CDR3 DNA reads TGCGCCAGCAGCTTGAGTCCGGACAGGGGCGAAAAACTGTTTTTT.

The CDR3 DNA reads TGTGCCAGCAGCGACCGGGACAGGCAGTTCTTC. Translated, it gives CASSDRDRQFF. The V gene is TRBV5-6, the J gene TRBJ2-1; TRBD1 agrees at 7 bases. The CDR3 extends over 11 amino acids. CDR1 and CDR2 from the germline V gene are SGHDT and YYEEEE. The ends lost 4 bases at V and 12 bases at J; junction bases unmatched: 4.

The V gene is TRBV19, the J gene TRBJ2-7; D may be TRBD2 (5 bases). Between the trimmed V and J ends, which lost 10 bases and 2 bases, there was a span of 18 bases. Germline loops: CDR1 LNHDA, CDR2 SQIVND (reference sequence). The CDR3 runs 14 residues. The CDR3 protein is CATSKGAFAYEQYF. The CDR3 nucleotides are TGTGCCACCAGCAAGGGAGCCTTCGCCTACGAGCAGTACTTC.

The CDR3 nucleotides are TGTGCCAGCAAAGACGCTGCCTACAATGAGCAGTTCTTC. Translation: CASKDAAYNEQFF. The chain couples TRBV6-6 to TRBJ2-1; D gene unclear. V was clipped by 7 bases and J by 2 bases, with 9 bases between them. The CDR3 loop spans 13 amino acids. From germline, CDR1 is MNHNY and CDR2 SVGAGI (reference sequence).

The chain couples TRBV7-2 to TRBJ2-1, with a weak D call TRBD2 (5 bases). This CDR3 contains 12 residues. The germline V and J ends were trimmed by 3 bases and 8 bases, with 8 bases remaining between them. Germline V CDR1 and CDR2: SGHTA, FQGNSA. For the CDR3, the DNA is TGTGCCAGCAGCTTGACTATTTATGAGCAGTTCTTC. The encoded protein is CASSLTIYEQFF. The full variable domain, rest sourced from reference TRBV7-2 and TRBJ2-1, is GAGVSQSPSNKVTEKGKDVELRCDPISGHTALYWYRQSLGQGLEFLIYFQGNSAPDKSGLPSDRFSAERTGGSVSTLTIQRTQQEDSAVYLCASSLTIYEQFFGPGTRLTVL.

This clone was detected only a few times. This chain links TRBV11-3 with TRBJ2-7, with TRBD1 matching over 7 bases. The CDR3 extends over 14 amino acids. Germline CDR1 reads SGHNT; CDR2 reads YENEEA. Trimming at V came to 5 bases and at J to 2 bases, leaving 6 bases not matched to a gene. The CDR3, as DNA: TGTGCCAGCAGCGCCCGGGACAGTGCCTACGAGCAGTACTTC. Protein sequence: CASSARDSAYEQYF.